This T cell receptor (beta chain) was captured in a study of T cell repertoires in cytomegalovirus infection. Study context: Newly reported HLA-C-restricted and thoroughly characterized HLA-B-restricted CMV epitopes were employed. Matching HLA type, along with CMV infection, was indicated by public TCR beta signatures. General study results and limits: Cumulated frequencies of public TCR beta families served to identify carriers of CMV plus the relevant HLA. HLA-C-restricted CMV clonotypes gave the most frequent clonotype in two of eight donors.

This clonotype was counted once. As yet, its antigen is unknown. TCRdb reprocessed the reads with MiXCR, giving one entry per CDR3 protein. The sample shows about 920,000 distinct CDR3 sequences, about a third of them seen only once. The sequence derives from a human donor in good health (CMV status not recorded). Some clones in this sample may be carry-over from other donors' samples. Sequenced material: cultured CD8+ T cells from PBMCs, taken from culture after CMV antigen stimulation.

The DNA of the CDR3 is TGTGCCAGCAGAATAGGAATTGGCCAAGAGACCCAGTACTTC. This encodes CASRIGIGQETQYF. The rearrangement joins TRBV27 to TRBJ2-5; no clear D. From germline, CDR1 is MNHEY and CDR2 SMNVEV (reference sequence). The CDR3 totals 14 residues. Trimming removed 6 bases at V and 1 base at J, with 12 bases between.